This T cell receptor beta chain comes out of a study of T-cell reconstitution after alpha-beta-depleted transplantation in children. The CDR3 covers 10 residues. The V and J ends lost 6 bases and 14 bases, in that order; junction bases with no gene match: 7. CDR1 DFQATT and CDR2 SNEGSKA come from the germline V gene (reference sequence). Many counts were recorded for this clonotype. Preparation of the TCRbeta library involved a method that used unique molecular identifiers. TCRdb fed the PCR reads into MiXCR, producing one record per CDR3 protein. The sample has hundreds of thousands of distinct CDR3 sequences; roughly 14% are singletons.

The sequence derives from a girl aged 2-10 years with congenital amegakaryocytic thrombocytopenia, due to receive a stem cell transplant. The chain recombines TRBV20-1 with TRBJ2-1; 7 positions match TRBD2. The sample in question was PBMCs, obtained before TCRalphabeta/CD19-depleted stem cell transplant. The CDR3 is CSAERLAEFF. DNA for the CDR3: TGCAGTGCCGAGAGACTAGCAGAGTTCTTC.